This T cell receptor beta chain was identified during a study of CXCR3-negative and CXCR3-positive naive CD8 T cells. Through 5' RACE with UMI labels, the TRB cDNA libraries were prepared. TCRdb re-called the 5' RACE reads and gives one entry per CDR3 protein, without DNA. This repertoire includes 50,000 to 65,000 distinct CDR3 sequences. The germline V gene has CDR1 SEHNR and CDR2 FQNEAQ (reference sequence). This CDR3 spans 14 amino acids. Sequenced material: naive CXCR3- CD8+ T cells from blood. The subset denotes: CD45RO-CCR7+CD27+CD95- naive CD8+ T cells lacking CXCR3 (TNR3-). This TCR derives from a human donor in good health. Some clones in this sample may be carry-over from other donors' samples. The rearrangement uses TRBV7-9 and TRBJ2-1. This CDR3 reads CASSLRTKADEQFF.